Below, 4 T cell receptor beta chains from the same sample are listed, as sequenced in a study of T cells in women clearing cervical HPV infection. Libraries were prepared by immunoSEQ multiplex PCR; TCRdb keeps only in-frame clonotypes and omits some of them. The specimen's table records under 45,000 clones. Specimen: blood buffy coat. The receptors derive from a woman between 18 and 70 years old with a cervical HPV16 infection that either progressed to CIN3+ or cleared (not recorded which).

A note on this clone: The CDR3 is cut off 3 residues early in the read; its end comes from the germline J gene. The chain couples TRBV20-1 to TRBJ2-7; 12 positions match TRBD2. This CDR3 has 16 amino acids. CDR1 and CDR2 from the germline V gene are DFQATT and SNEGSKA (reference sequence). V lost 5 bases and J lost 2; bases outside the gene matches: 10. The CDR3 sequence is CSARTTSSGGAYEQYF. The sequenced CDR3 bases are TGCAGTGCTCGCACCACGTCTAGCGGGGGGGCCTACGAG.

For this clone: The read terminates 3 residues ahead of where the CDR3 ends, so the germline J gene completes it. The chain couples TRBV7-6 to TRBJ2-7, with 11 bases identical to TRBD1. The CDR3 runs 15 residues. Germline CDR1 SGHVS, CDR2 FNYEAQ. V shed 3 bases, J shed 3 bases, and the junction held 4 bases outside the gene matches. The sequenced part of the CDR3 DNA is TGTGCCAGCAGCTTCGGGACAGGGGGTATCTACGAG. Protein product: CASSFGTGGIYE. The full CDR3 is CASSFGTGGIYEQYF.

As to this clone: The DNA ends 3 residues before the CDR3 does, and the rest of the CDR3 is filled in from the germline J gene. The chain couples TRBV24-1 to TRBJ1-1, with 8 bases aligning to TRBD1. This CDR3 is built from 13 residues. CDR1 KGHDR and CDR2 SFDVKD come from the germline V gene. The trim removed 9 bases at V and 1 base at J, leaving 3 bases unmatched. The part of the CDR3 DNA that was read is TGTGCCACCCGGGACAGGTCGAACACTGAA. It encodes CATRDRSNTE. The whole CDR3 sequence is CATRDRSNTEAFF.

In regard to this clone: Read data end 3 residues before the CDR3 end; the end is taken from the germline J gene. J is TRBJ2-1 and V is TRBV2; 12 bases map to TRBD2. The CDR3 runs 16 residues. In germline, CDR1 is SNHLY, CDR2 FYNNEI. J lost 8 bases, V lost 7 bases, and 12 bases had no gene match. This CDR3 reads CASILMSTSGSDEQFF. The DNA read from the CDR3 is TGTGCCAGCATCTTAATGTCGACTAGCGGGAGTGATGAG.